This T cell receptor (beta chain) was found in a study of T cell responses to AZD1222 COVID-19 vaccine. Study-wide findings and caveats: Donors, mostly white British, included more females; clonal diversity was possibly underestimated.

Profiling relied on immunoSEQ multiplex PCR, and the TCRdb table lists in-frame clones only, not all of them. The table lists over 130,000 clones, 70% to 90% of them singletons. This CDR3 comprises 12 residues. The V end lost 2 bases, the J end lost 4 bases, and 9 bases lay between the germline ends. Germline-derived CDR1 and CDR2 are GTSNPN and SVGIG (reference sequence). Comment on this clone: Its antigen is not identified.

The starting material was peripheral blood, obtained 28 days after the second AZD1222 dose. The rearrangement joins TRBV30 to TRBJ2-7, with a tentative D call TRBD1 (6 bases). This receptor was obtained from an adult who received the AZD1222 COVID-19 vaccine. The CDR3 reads CAWSITGYEQYF. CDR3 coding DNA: TGTGCCTGGAGTATAACAGGGTACGAGCAGTACTTC.